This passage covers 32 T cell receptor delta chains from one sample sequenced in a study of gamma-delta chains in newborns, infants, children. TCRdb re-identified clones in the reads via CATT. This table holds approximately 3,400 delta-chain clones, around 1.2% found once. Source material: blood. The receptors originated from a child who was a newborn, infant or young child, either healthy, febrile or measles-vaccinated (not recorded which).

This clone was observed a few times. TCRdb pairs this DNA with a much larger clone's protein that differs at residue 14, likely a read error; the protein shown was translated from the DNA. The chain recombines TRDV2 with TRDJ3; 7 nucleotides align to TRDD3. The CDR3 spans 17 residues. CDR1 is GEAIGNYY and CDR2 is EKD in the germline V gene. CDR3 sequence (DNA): TGTGCCTGTGACACTGGGGGACGGTCCTGGGACACCCGACGGATGTTTTTC. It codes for CACDTGGRSWDTRRMFF.

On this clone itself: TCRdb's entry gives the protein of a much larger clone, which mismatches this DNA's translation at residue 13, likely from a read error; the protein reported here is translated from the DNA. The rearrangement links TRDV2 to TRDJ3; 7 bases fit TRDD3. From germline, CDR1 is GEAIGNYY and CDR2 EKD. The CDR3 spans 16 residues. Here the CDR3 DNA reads TGTGCCTGTGACTGGGGGAGCTCCTGGGACACCCGACGGATGTTTTTC. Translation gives CACDWGSSWDTRRMFF.

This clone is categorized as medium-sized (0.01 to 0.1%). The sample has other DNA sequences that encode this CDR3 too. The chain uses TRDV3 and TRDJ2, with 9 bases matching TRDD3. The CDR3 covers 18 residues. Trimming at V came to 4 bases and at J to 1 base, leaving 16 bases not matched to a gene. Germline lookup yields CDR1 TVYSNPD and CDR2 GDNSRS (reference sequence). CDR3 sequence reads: CACQPGDTALHLTAQLFF. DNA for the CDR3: TGTGCCTGTCAGCCGGGGGATACAGCCCTCCATTTGACAGCACAACTCTTCTTT.

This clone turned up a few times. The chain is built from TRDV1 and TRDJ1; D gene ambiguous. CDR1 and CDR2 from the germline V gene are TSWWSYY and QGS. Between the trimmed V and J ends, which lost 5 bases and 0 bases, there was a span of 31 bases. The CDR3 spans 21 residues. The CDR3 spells CALGRLGVGDQSLANTDKLIF. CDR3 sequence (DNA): TGTGCTCTTGGGCGTTTAGGTGTGGGAGATCAAAGCCTCGCGAACACCGATAAACTCATCTTT.

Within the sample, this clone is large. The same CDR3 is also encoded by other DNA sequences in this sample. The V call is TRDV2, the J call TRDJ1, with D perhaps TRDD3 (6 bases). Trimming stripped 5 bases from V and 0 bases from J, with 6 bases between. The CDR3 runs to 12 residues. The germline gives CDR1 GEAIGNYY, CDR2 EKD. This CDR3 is CACGGYTDKLIF. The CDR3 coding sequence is TGTGCCTGTGGGGGATACACCGATAAACTCATCTTT.

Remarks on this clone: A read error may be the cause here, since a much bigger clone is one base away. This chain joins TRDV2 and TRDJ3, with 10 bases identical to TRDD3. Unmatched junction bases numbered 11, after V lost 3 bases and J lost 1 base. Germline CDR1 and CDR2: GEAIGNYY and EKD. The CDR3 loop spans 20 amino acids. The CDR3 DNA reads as TGTGCCTGTGACGCCGTGGGCTGGGGGATAGGATCCTGGGACACCCGACAGATGTTTTTC. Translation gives CACDAVGWGIGSWDTRQMFF.

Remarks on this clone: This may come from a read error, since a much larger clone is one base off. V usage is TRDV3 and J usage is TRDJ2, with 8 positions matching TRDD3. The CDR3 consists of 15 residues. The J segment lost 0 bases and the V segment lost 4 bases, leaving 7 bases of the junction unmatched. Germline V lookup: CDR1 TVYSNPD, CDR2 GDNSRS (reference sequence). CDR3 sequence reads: CASTGGEALTAQLFF. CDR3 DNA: TGTGCCTCTACTGGGGGTGAAGCTTTGACAGCACAACTCTTCTTT.

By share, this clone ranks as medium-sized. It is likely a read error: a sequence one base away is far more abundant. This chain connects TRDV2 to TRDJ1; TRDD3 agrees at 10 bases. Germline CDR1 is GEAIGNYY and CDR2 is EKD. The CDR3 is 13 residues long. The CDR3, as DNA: TGTGCCTGTGACACCGGGGGATACGATAAACCCATCTTT. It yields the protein CACDTGGYDKPIF.

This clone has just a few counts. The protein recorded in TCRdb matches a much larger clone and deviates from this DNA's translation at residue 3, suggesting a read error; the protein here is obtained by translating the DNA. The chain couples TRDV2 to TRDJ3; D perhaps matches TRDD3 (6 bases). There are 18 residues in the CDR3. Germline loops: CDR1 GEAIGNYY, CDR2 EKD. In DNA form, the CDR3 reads TGTGCCCGTGACCCCGTGGGGGCCAGCTCCTGGGACACCCGACAGATGTTTTTC. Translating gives CARDPVGASSWDTRQMFF.

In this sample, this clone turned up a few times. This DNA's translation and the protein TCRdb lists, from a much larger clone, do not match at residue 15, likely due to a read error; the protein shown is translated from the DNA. This CDR3 reads CACDTLGPDPGDTRKMFF. The CDR3 DNA follows: TGTGCCTGTGACACCCTGGGGCCCGATCCTGGGGACACCCGAAAGATGTTTTTC. This chain joins TRDV2 and TRDJ3, with D tentatively TRDD3 (6 bases). CDR1 is GEAIGNYY, CDR2 EKD, per germline. The CDR3 has 18 amino acids.

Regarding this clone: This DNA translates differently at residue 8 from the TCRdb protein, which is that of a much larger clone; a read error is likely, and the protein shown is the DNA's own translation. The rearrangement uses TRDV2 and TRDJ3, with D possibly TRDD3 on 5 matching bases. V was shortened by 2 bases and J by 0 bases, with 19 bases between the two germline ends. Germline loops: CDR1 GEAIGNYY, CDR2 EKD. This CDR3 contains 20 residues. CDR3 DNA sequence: TGTGCCTGTGACAGAATTGGGGAATACCCCAGCTCCTGGGACACCCGACAGATGTTTTTC. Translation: CACDRIGEYPSSWDTRQMFF.

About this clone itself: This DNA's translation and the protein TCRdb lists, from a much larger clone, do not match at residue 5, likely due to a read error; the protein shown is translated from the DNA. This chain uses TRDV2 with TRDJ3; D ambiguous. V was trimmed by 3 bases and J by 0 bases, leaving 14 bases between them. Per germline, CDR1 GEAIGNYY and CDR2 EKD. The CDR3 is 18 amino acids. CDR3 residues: CACDAGLKSSWDTRQMFF. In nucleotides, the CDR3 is TGTGCCTGTGACGCCGGGCTTAAGAGCTCCTGGGACACCCGACAGATGTTTTTC.

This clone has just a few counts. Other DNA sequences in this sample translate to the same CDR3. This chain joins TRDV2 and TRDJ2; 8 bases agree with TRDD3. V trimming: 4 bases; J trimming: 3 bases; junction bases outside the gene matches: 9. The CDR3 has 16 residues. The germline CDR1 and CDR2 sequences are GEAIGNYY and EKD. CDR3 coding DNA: TGTGCCTGTGAACCACTGGGGGCTAAAGTGACAGCACAACTCTTCTTT. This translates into CACEPLGAKVTAQLFF.

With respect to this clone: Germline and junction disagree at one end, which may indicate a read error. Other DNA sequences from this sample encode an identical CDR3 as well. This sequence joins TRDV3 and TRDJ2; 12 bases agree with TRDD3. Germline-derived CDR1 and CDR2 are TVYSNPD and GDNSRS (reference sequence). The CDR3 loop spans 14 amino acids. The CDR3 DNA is TGCGCCTTACTGGGGGATACTTTGACAGCGCAACTCTTCTTT. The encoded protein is CALLGDTLTAQLFF.

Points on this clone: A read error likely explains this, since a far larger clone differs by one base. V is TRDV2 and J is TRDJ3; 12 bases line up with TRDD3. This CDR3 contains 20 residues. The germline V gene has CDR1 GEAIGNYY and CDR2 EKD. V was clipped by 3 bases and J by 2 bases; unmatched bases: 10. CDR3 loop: CACDAFTAGGYAWDTRQMFF. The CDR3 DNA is TGTGCCTGTGACGCTTTTACCGCTGGGGGATACGCCTGGGACACCCGACAGATGTTTTTC.

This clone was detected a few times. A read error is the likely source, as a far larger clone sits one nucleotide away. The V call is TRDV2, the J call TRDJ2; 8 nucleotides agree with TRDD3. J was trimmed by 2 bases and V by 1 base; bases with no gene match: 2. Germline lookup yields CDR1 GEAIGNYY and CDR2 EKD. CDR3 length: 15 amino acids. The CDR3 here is CACDTGGSLTAQLFF. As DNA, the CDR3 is TGTGCCTGTGACACTGGGGGATCCTTGACAGCACAACTCTTCTTT.

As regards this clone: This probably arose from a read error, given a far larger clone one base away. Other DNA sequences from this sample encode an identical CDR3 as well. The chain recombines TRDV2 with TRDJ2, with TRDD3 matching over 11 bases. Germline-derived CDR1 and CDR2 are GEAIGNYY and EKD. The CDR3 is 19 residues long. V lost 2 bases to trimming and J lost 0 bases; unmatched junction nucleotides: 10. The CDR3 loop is CACDRLGDKDPALTAQLFF. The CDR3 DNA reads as TGTGCCTGTGACAGACTGGGGGATAAGGACCCAGCTTTGACAGCACAACTCTTCTTT.

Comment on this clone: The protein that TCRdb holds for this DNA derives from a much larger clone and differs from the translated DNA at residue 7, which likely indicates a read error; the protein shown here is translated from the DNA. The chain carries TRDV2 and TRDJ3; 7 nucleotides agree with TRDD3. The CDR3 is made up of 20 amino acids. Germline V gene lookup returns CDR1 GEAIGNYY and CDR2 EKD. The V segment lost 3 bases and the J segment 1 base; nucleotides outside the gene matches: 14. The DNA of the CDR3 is TGTGCCTGTGACCCCTTACCGGGGGATGAAGGTTCCTGGGACACCCGACAGATGTTTTTC. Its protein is CACDPLPGDEGSWDTRQMFF.

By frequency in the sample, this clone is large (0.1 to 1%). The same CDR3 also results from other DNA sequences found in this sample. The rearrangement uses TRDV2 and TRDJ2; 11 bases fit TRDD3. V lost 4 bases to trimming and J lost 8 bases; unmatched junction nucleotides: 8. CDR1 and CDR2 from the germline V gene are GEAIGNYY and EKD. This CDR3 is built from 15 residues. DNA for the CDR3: TGTGCCTGTGATCTACTGGGGGATAATCGGGCACAACTCTTCTTT. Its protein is CACDLLGDNRAQLFF.

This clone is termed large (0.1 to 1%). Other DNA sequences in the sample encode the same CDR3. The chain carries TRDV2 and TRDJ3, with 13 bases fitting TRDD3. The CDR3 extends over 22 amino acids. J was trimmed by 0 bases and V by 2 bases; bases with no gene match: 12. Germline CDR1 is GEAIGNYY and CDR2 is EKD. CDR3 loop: CACDKVLGDTREPSWDTRQMFF. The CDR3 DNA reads TGTGCCTGTGACAAAGTACTGGGGGATACGCGGGAACCCTCCTGGGACACCCGACAGATGTTTTTC.

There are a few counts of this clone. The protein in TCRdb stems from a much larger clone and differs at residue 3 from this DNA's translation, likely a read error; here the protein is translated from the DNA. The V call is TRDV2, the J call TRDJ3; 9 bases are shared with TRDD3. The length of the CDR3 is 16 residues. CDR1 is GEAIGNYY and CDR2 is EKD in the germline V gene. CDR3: CAGDWGSSWDTRQMFF. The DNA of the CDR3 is TGTGCCGGTGACTGGGGGAGCTCCTGGGACACCCGACAGATGTTTTTC.

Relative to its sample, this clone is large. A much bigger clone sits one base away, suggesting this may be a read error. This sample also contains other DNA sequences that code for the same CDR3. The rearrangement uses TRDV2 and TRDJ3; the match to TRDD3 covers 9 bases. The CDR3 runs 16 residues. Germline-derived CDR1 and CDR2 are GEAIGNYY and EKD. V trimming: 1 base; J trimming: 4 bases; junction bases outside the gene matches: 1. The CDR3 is CACDTGGYWDTRQMFF. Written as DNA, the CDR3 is TGTGCCTGTGACACTGGGGGATATTGGGACACCCGACAGATGTTTTTC.

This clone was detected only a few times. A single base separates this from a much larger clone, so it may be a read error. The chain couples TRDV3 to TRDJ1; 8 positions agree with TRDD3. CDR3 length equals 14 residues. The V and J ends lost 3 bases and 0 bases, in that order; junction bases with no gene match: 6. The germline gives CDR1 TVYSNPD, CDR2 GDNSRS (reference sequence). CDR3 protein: CALGDKKYTDKLIF. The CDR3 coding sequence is TGTGCCTTGGGGGATAAAAAGTACACCGATAAACTCATCTTT. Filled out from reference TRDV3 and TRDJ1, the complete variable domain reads CDKVTQSSPDQTVASGSEVVLLCTYDTVYSNPDLFWYRIRPDYSFQFVFYGDNSRSEGADFTQGRFSVKHILTQKAFHLVISPVRTEDSATYYCALGDKKYTDKLIFGKGTRVTVEP.

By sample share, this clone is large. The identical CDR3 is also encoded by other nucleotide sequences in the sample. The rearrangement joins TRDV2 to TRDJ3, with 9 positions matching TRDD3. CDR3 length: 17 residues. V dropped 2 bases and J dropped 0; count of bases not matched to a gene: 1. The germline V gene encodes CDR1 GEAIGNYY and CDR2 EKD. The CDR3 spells CACDKLGDSWDTRQMFF. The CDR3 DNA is TGTGCCTGTGACAAACTGGGGGACTCCTGGGACACCCGACAGATGTTTTTC.

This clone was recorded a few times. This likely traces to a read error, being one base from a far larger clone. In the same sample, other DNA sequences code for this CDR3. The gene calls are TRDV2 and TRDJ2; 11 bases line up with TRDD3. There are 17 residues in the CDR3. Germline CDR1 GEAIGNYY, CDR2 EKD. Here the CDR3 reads CACDTVGGYALTAQLFF. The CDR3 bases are TGTGCATGTGACACCGTTGGGGGATACGCTTTGACAGCACAACTCTTCTTT.

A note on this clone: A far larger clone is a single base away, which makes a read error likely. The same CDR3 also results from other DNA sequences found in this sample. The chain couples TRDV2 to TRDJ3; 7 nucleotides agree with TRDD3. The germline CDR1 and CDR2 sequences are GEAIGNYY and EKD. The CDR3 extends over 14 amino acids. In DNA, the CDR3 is TGTGCCTGTGACACCGTGGGGGACACACGACAGATGTTTTTC. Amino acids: CACDTVGDTRQMFF.

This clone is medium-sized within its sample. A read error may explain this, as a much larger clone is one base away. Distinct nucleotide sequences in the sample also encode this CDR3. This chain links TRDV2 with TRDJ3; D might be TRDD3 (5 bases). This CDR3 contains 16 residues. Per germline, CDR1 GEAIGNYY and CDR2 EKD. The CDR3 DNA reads TGTGCCTGTGACACCGGGCGCTCCTGGGACACCCGCCAGATGTTTTTC. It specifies CACDTGRSWDTRQMFF.

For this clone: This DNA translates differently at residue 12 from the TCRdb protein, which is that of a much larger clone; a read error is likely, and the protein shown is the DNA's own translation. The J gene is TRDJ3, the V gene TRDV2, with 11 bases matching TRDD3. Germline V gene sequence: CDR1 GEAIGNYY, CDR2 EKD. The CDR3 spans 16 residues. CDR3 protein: CACDWGIRWDTLQMFF. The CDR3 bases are TGTGCCTGTGACTGGGGGATACGCTGGGACACCCTACAGATGTTTTTC.

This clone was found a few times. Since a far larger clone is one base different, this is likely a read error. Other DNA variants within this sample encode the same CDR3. CDR3 in amino acids: CACDRLGDIRAAQLFF. CDR3 nucleotides: TGTGCCTGTGACAGACTGGGGGATATAAGAGCAGCCCAACTCTTCTTT. This chain connects TRDV2 to TRDJ2; 11 bases map to TRDD3. Germline V CDR1 and CDR2: GEAIGNYY, EKD. The CDR3 totals 16 residues.

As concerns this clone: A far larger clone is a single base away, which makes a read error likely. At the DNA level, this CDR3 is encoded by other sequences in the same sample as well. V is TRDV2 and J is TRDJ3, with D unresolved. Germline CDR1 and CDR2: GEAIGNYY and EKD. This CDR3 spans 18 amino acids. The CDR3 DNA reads TGTGCCTGCGACACCGGTGGGACCAGCTCCTGGGACACCCGACAGATGTTTTTC. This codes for CACDTGGTSSWDTRQMFF.

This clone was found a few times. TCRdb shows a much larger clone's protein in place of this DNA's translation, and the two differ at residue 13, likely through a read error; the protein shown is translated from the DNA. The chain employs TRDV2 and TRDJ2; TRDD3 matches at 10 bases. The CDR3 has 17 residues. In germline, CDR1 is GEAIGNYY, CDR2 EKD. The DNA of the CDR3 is TGTGCCTGTGACTCGGTTACTGGGGGATCTTTGACAACACAACTCTTCTTT. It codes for CACDSVTGGSLTTQLFF.

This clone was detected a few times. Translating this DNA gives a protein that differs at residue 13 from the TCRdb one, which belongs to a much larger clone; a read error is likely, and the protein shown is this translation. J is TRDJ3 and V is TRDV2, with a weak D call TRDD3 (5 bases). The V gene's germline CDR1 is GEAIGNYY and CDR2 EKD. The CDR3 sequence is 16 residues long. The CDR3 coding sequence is TGTGCCTGTGACACCGGGCGCTCCTGGGACACCCGAAAGATGTTTTTC. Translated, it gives CACDTGRSWDTRKMFF.